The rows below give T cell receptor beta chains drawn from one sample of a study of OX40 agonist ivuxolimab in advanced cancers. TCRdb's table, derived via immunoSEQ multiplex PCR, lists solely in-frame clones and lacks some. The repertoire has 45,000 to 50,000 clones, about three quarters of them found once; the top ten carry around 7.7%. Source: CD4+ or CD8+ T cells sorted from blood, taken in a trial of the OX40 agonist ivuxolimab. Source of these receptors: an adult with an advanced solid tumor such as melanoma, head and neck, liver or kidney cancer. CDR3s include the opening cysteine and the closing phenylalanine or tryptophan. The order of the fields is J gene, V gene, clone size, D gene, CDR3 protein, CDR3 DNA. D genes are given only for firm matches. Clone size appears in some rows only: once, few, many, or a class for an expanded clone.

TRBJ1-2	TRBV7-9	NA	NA	CASSFGTGLDYGYTF	TGTGCCAGCAGCTTTGGTACAGGGCTAGACTATGGCTACACCTTC
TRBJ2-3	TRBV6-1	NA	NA	CASRGGNTDTQYF	TGTGCCAGCAGAGGGGGAAATACAGATACGCAGTATTTT
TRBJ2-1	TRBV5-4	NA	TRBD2	CASSKSGRAFNEQFF	TGTGCCAGCAGCAAAAGCGGGAGGGCCTTCAATGAGCAGTTCTTC
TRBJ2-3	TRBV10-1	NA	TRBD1	CASGTGSTDTQYF	TGCGCCAGCGGGACAGGGAGTACAGATACGCAGTATTTT
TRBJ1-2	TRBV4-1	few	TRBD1	CASSSGGWSGYTF	TGCGCCAGCTCGTCAGGGGGGTGGTCAGGCTACACCTTC
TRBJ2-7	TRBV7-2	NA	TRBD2	CASSFRAGGSYEQYF	TGTGCCAGCAGCTTCCGGGCGGGAGGTTCCTACGAGCAGTACTTC
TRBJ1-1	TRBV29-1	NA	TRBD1	CSAEQGLNTEAFF	TGCAGCGCCGAACAGGGGTTGAACACTGAAGCTTTCTTT
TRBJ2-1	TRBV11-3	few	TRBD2	CASSGGSGNSYNEQFF	TGTGCCAGCAGCGGGGGGAGCGGGAACTCCTACAATGAGCAGTTCTTC
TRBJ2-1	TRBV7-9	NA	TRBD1	CASSLSGQGLLNEQFF	TGTGCCAGCAGCCTTAGCGGACAGGGGCTACTCAATGAGCAGTTCTTC
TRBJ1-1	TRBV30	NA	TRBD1	CAWSRGMNTEAFF	TGTGCCTGGAGCAGGGGGATGAACACTGAAGCTTTCTTT
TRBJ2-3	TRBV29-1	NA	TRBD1	CSTRGQVDTQYF	TGCAGCACAAGGGGACAGGTGGATACGCAGTATTTT
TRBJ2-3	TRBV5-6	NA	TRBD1	CASSLDRGYTDTQYF	TGTGCCAGCAGCCTGGACAGGGGCTACACAGATACGCAGTATTTT
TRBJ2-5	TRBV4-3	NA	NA	CASSQVWRSEGETQYF	TGCGCCAGCAGCCAAGTGTGGAGGTCGGAGGGAGAGACCCAGTACTTC
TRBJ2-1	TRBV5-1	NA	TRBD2	CASSLLADSYNEQFF	TGCGCCAGCAGCTTACTAGCGGACTCCTACAATGAGCAGTTCTTC
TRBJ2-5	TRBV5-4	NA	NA	CASSFRETQYF	TGTGCCAGCAGCTTCCGAGAGACCCAGTACTTC
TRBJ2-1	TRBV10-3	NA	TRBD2	CAISDIPSGHNEQFF	TGTGCCATCAGTGATATTCCTAGCGGCCACAATGAGCAGTTCTTC
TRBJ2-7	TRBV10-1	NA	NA	CASSESRGTYEQYF	TGCGCCAGCAGTGAGTCTCGGGGTACCTACGAGCAGTACTTC
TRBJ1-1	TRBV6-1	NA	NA	CASRRQNSNTEAFF	TGTGCCAGCAGGCGACAGAACTCGAACACTGAAGCTTTCTTT
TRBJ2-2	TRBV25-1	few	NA	CASSDQGTGELFF	TGTGCCAGCAGTGACCAGGGAACCGGGGAGCTGTTTTTT
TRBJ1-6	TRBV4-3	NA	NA	CASSQARGRNSPLHF	TGCGCCAGCAGCCAAGCGAGGGGTCGGAATTCACCCCTCCACTTT